A single T cell receptor (beta chain) is shown here with its context. Its target is unknown. One end of the junction varies from germline; a read error may be responsible. The data were taken from a study of tumor and adjacent non-tumor tissue in lung cancer. Study overall: Samples averaged around 3.9 million productive TCRbeta reads each. Regarding the study as a whole: Tumor TCR diversity, when higher, was linked to shorter survival. Tumor tissue had significantly higher TCR diversity than normal lung.

Three rounds of nested PCR, following a modified ARM-PCR protocol, produced the TCRbeta library. TCRdb used MiXCR to reprocess the multiplex PCR reads, holding one entry per CDR3 protein. The sample includes more than 75,000 distinct CDR3 sequences, over 75% of them seen just once. This sample's RNA came from whole unsorted tissue. Sequenced input: lung tumor tissue. This receptor was obtained from a woman aged 45-60 years with non-small cell lung cancer.

The CDR3 protein is CTSIPRLAGGVREQYF. CDR3 in DNA: TGCACCAGCATCCCCAGACTAGCGGGAGGGGTTAGGGAGCAGTACTTC. The V gene is TRBV4-3, the J gene TRBJ2-7; 14 bases are a match to TRBD2. The CDR3 totals 16 residues. CDR1 is LGHNA and CDR2 is YSLEER in the germline V gene.